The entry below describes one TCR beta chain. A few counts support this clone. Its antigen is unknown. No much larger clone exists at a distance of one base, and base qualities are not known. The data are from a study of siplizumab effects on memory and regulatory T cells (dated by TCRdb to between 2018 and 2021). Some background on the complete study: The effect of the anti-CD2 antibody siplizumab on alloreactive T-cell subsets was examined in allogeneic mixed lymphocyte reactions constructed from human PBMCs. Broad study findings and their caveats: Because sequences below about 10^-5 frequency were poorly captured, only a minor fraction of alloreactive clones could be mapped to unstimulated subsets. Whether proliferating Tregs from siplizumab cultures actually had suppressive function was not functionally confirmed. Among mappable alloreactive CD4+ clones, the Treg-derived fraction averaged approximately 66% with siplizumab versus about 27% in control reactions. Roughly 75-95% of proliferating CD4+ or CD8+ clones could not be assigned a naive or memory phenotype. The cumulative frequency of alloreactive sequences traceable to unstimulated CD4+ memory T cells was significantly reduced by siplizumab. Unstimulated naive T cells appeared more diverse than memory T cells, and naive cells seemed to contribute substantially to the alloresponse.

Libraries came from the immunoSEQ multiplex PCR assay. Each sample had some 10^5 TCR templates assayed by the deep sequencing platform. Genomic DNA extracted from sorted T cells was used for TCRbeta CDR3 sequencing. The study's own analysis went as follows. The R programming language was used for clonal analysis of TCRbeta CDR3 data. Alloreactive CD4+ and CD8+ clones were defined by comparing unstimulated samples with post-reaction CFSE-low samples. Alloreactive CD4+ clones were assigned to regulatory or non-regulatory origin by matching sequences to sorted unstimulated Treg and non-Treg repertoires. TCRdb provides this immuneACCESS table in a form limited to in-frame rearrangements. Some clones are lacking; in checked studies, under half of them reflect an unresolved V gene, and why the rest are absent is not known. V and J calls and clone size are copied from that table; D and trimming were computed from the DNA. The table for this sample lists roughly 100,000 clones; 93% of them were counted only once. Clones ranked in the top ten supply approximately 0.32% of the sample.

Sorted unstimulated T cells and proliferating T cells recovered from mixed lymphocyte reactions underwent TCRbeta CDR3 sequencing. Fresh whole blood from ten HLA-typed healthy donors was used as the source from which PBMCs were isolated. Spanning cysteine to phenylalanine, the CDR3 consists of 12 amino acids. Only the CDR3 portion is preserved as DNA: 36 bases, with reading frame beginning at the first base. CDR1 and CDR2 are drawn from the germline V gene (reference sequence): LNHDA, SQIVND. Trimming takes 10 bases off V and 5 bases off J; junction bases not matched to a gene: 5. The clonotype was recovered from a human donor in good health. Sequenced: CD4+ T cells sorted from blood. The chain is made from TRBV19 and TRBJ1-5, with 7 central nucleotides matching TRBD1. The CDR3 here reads CATSTGYQPQHF. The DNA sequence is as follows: TGTGCCACCTCGACAGGGTATCAGCCCCAGCATTTT.